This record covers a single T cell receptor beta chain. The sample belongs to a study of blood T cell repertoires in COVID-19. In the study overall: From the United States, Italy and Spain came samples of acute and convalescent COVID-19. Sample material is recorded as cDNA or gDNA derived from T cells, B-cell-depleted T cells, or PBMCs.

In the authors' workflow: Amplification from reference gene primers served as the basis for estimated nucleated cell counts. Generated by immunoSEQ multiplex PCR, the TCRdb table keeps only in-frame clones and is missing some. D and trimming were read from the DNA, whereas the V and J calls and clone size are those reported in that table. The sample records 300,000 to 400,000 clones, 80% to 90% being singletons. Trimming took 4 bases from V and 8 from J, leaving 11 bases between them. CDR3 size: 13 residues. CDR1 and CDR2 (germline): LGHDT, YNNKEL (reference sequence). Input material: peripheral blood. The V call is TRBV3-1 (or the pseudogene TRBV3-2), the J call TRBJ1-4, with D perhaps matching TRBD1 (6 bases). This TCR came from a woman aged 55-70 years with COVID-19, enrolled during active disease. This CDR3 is CASSRSGTEKLFF. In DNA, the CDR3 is TGTGCCAGCAGCCGATCCGGGACAGAAAAACTGTTTTTT.